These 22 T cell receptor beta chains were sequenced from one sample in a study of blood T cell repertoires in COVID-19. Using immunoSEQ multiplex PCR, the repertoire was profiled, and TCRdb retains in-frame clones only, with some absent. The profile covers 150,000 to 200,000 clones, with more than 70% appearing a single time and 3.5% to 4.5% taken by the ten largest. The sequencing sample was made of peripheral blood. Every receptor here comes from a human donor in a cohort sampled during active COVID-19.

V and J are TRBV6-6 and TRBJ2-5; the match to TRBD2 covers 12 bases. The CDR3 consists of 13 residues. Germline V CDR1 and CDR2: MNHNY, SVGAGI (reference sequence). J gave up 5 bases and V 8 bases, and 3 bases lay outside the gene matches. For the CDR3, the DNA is TGTGCCAGCCGAGGACTAGCGGGGGAGACCCAGTACTTC. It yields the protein CASRGLAGETQYF.

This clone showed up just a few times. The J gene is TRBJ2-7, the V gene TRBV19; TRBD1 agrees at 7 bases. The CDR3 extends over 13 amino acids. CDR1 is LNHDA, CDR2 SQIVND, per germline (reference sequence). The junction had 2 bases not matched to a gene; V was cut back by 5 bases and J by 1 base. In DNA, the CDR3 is TGTGCCAGTAGTCCGACAGGGTCCTACGAGCAGTACTTC. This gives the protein CASSPTGSYEQYF.

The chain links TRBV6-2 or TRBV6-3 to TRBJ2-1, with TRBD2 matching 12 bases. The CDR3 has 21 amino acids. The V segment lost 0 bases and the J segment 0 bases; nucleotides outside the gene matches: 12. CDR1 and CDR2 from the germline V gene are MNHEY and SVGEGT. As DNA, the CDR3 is TGTGCCAGCAGTTACTCGAGAGGTTTGGCTAGCGGGAGGGTCTCCTACAATGAGCAGTTCTTC. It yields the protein CASSYSRGLASGRVSYNEQFF.

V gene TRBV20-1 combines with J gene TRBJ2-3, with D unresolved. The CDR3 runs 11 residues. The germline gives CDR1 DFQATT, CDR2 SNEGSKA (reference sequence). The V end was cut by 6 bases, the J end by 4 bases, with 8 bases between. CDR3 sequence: CSANSADTQYF. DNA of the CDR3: TGCAGTGCGAACTCGGCAGATACGCAGTATTTT.

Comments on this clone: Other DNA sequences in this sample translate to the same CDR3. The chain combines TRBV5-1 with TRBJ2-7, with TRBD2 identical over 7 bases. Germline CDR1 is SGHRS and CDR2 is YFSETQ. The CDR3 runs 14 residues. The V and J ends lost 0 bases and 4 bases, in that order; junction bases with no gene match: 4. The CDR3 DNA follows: TGCGCCAGCAGCTTGGCAGCGGGGCATTACGAGCAGTACTTC. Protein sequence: CASSLAAGHYEQYF.

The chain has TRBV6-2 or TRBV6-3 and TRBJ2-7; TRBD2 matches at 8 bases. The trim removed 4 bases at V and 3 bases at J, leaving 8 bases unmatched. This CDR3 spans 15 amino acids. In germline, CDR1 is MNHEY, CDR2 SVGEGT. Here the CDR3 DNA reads TGTGCCAGCAGTTCCCCTGTGAGCGGGAGCTACGAGCAGTACTTC. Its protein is CASSSPVSGSYEQYF.

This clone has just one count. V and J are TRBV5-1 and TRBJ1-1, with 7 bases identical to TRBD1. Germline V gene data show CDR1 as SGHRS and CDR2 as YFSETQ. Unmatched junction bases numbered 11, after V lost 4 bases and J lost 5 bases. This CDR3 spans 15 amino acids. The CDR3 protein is CASSRRAGGSTEAFF. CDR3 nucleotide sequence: TGCGCCAGCAGCCGTCGGGCAGGGGGATCTACTGAAGCTTTCTTT.

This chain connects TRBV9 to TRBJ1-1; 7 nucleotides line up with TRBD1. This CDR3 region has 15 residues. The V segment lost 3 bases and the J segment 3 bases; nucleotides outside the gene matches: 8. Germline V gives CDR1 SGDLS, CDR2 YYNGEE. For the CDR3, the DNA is TGTGCCAGCAGCGCGCTGGACAGGTCGGACACTGAAGCTTTCTTT. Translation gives CASSALDRSDTEAFF. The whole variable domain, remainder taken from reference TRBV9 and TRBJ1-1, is DSGVTQTPKHLITATGQRVTLRCSPRSGDLSVYWYQQSLDQGLQFLIQYYNGEERAKGNILERFSAQQFPDLHSELNLSSLELGDSALYFCASSALDRSDTEAFFGQGTRLTVV.

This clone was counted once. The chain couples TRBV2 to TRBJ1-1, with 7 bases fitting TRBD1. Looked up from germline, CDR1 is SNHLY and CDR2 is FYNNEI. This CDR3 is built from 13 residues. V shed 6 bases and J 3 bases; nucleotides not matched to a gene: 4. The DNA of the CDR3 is TGTGCCAGCAGCGGACAGGTAGACACTGAAGCTTTCTTT. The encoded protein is CASSGQVDTEAFF.

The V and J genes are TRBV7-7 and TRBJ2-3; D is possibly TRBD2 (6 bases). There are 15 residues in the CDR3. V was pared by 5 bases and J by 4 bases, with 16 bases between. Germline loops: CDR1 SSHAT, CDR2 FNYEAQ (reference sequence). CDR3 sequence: CASSPGYGEADTQYF. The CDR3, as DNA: TGTGCCAGCAGCCCAGGTTATGGGGAGGCAGATACGCAGTATTTT.

CDR3 sequence (DNA): TGTGCCAGCAGTTCGGGGGGCTCTACAGATACGCAGTATTTT. The encoded protein is CASSSGGSTDTQYF. The V and J genes are TRBV6-2 or TRBV6-3 and TRBJ2-3; possible D gene TRBD2, 7 bases. Germline V gene sequence: CDR1 MNHEY, CDR2 SVGEGT. V lost 4 bases to trimming and J lost 3 bases, with 11 bases between them. The CDR3 runs 14 residues.

CDR3 bases: TGTGCCAGCAGTGAAGCTAGGCAGGGCTGGAATTCACCCCTCCACTTT. Protein sequence: CASSEARQGWNSPLHF. This chain connects TRBV2 to TRBJ1-6, with D perhaps matching TRBD1 (5 bases). The CDR3 runs to 16 residues. Trimming took 0 bases from V and 7 from J, leaving 13 bases between them. From germline, CDR1 is SNHLY and CDR2 FYNNEI.

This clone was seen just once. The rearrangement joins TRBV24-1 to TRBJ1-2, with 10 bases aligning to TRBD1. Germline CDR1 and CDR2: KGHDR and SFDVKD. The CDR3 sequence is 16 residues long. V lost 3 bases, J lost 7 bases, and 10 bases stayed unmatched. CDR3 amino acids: CATSDRGDRGGGGYTF. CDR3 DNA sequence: TGTGCCACCAGTGATCGTGGGGACAGGGGAGGTGGTGGCTACACCTTC.

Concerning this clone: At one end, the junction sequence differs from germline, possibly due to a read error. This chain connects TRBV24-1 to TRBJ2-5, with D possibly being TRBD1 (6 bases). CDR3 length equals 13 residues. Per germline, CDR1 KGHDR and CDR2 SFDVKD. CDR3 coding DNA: TGTGCCACCAGTGTTCTTCCCGCGGACAGCTTCAACTTC. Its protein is CATSVLPADSFNF.

The DNA for the CDR3 is TGTGCCAGCAGCTGGACAGGTGATCCTGAAAAACTGTTTTTT. Its protein is CASSWTGDPEKLFF. V is TRBV5-6 and J is TRBJ1-4; 7 positions agree with TRBD1. Germline V CDR1 and CDR2: SGHDT, YYEEEE. V shed 3 bases and J 7 bases; nucleotides not matched to a gene: 6. The CDR3 runs to 14 residues.

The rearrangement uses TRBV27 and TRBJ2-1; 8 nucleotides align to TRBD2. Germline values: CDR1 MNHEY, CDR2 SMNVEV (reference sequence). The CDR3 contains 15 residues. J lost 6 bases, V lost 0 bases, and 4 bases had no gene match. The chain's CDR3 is CASSLSAGGTNEQFF. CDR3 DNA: TGTGCCAGCAGTTTATCGGCGGGGGGAACCAATGAGCAGTTCTTC.

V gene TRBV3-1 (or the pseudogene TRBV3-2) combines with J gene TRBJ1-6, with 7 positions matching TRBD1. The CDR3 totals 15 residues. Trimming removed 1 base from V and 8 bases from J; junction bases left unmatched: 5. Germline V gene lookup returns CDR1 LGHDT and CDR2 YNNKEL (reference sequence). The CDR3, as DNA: TGTGCCAGCAGCCAAGCGGGCAGGGGGGATTCACCCCTCCACTTT. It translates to CASSQAGRGDSPLHF.

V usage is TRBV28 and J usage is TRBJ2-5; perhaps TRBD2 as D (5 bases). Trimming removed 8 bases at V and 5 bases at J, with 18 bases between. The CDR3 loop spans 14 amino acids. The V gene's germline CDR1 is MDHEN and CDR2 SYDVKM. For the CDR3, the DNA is TGTGCCAGCGCCCCTGGAGGACGAAGGGAGACCCAGTACTTC. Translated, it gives CASAPGGRRETQYF. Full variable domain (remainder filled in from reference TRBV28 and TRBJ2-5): DVKVTQSSRYLVKRTGEKVFLECVQDMDHENMFWYRQDPGLGLRLIYFSYDVKMKEKGDIPEGYSVSREKKERFSLILESASTNQTSMYLCASAPGGRRETQYFGPGTRLLVL.

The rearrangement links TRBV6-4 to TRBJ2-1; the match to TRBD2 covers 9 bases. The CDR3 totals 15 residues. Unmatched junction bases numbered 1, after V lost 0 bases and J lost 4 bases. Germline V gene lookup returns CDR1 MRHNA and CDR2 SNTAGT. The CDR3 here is CASSDSSGSYNEQFF. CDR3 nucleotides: TGTGCCAGCAGTGACTCTAGCGGGAGTTACAATGAGCAGTTCTTC.

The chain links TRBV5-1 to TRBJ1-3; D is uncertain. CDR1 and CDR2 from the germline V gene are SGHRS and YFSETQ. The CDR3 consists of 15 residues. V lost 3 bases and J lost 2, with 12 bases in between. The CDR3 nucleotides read TGCGCCAGCAGCTCCATTCCGGGGACTGGAAACACCATATATTTT. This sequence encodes CASSSIPGTGNTIYF.

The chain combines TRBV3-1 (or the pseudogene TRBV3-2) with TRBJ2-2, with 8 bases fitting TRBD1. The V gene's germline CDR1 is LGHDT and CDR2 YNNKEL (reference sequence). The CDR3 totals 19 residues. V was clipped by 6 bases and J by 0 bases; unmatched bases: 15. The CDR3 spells CASRRGSSTGVSNTGELFF. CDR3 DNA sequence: TGTGCCAGCAGGAGAGGCAGTTCGACAGGGGTCTCGAACACCGGGGAGCTGTTTTTT.

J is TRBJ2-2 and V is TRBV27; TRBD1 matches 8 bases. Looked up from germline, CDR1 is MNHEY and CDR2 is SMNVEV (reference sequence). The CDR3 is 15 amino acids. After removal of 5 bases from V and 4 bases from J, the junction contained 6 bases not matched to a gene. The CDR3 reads CASSARGLGTGELFF. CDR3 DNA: TGTGCCAGCAGTGCCAGGGGGCTGGGCACCGGGGAGCTGTTTTTT.